The sequence of this T cell receptor (beta chain) was determined in a study of glioma-infiltrating T cells (dated by TCRdb to the mid-2010s). Regarding the complete study: Low-grade gliomas were WHO grade II oligodendrogliomas or astrocytomas, and glioblastomas were WHO grade IV tumors sampled at initial rather than recurrent diagnosis. Glioma patients received dexamethasone for six or fewer days before surgery. The paired cohort comprised three low-grade glioma patients, 8 or 9 primary glioblastoma patients and three non-glioma patients contributing non-neoplastic brain tissue. The sequencing target for blood libraries was about 4.5- to 11-fold coverage of around 1 million peripheral T cells. To measure how far tissue and blood T-cell populations diverged, each tissue-infiltrating repertoire was compared against the peripheral blood repertoire of the same patient. TCR alpha- and beta-chain repertoires were sequenced from glioma tissue, non-neoplastic brain tissue and matched peripheral blood mononuclear cells. The study at large found these results: Patients with low tissue-blood divergence were marked by a signature set of shared blood CDR3 motifs, and this signature set was depleted in highly divergent patients. VJ-independent divergence between tissue and blood was found to be below expectation in non-neoplastic patients but above expectation in all gliomas, particularly low-grade gliomas. Only a very small number of CDR3 sequences turned up in both tissue and blood, a result put down to high CDR3 diversity combined with limited sampling. Group comparisons rested on small numbers: three non-neoplastic, three low-grade glioma and 7 or 8 glioblastoma patients.

Immediately after resection, surgical brain or tumor specimens were cryofrozen in liquid nitrogen, with peripheral blood cells collected concurrently. About this clonotype: Its antigen target is currently unknown. Per-base qualities were not stored, and no clone one base away is much larger.

Reading from cysteine to phenylalanine, the CDR3 counts 14 amino acids. Only the CDR3 DNA stays, 42 bases, in frame from base 1. Trimming removed 6 bases from V and 5 bases from J, leaving 17 bases between the germline ends. TCR alpha and beta CDR3 regions were amplified with the iRepertoire nested amplicon-rescue multiplex PCR (arm-PCR) platform from RNA. For one-step reverse transcription and amplification, about 95-450 ng of tissue mRNA or PBMC total RNA was used as input. Following bead purification, Illumina adapters were added by a secondary multiplex PCR, and the libraries were gel-purified between 200 and 400 bp. Demultiplexing relied on internal 6-nucleotide barcodes carried by the libraries. The libraries were sequenced on an Illumina MiSeq using 2x220 or 2x250 nucleotide paired-end reads. As for how the authors treated the data: Paired reads were merged using FLASH 1.2.11 and were aligned to the GRCh37 human genome using BWA-MEM, after which TRA and TRB reads were extracted. For V and J assignment, an IMGT-derived reference of cassette sequences and CDR3 motifs that included pseudogenes was used. Reads were translated in three frames, and productive CDR3s were defined as those with a C...FGXG motif and no stop codons. Clonotypes were defined as unique combinations of V-J cassette pair and CDR3 amino acid sequence. Filtering of reads was based on Hamming distance, with the threshold set by the sequence error rate of each sample in mapped regions. TCRdb reanalyzed the raw reads on its own, using fastp at Q25 for trimming and MiXCR for clone calling, and kept in-frame beta chains. Entries are consolidated by CDR3 protein sequence, retaining the most common genes and DNA. These V and J calls derive from TCRdb rather than the authors' analysis. The sample table contains more than 350,000 distinct CDR3 sequences; only one count was recorded for about 40% of them. 12% of the sample is held by the ten biggest clonotypes.

Source material: glioma tissue, nonneoplastic brain tissue, or PBMCs (not recorded which). This sequence originates from a human donor with low-grade glioma or glioblastoma, undergoing nonglioma brain surgery, or in good health (not recorded which). The V and J genes are TRBV12-3 or TRBV12-4 and TRBJ2-7; no D segment can be confidently identified. This receptor carries the CDR3 CASSRGDLRHEQYF. The base sequence is TGTGCCAGCAGCCGCGGAGATTTAAGGCACGAGCAGTACTTC.